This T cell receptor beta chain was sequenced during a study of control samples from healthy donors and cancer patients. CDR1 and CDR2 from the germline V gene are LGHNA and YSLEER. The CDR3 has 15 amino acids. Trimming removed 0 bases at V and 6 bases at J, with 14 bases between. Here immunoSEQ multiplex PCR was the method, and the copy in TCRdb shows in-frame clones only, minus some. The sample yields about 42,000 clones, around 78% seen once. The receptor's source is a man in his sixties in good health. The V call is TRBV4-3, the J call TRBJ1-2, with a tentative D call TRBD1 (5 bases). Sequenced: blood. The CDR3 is CASSQDPQGGDGYTF. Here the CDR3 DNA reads TGCGCCAGCAGCCAAGATCCTCAGGGAGGTGATGGCTACACCTTC.